Listed below are T cell receptor beta chains from one sample, sequenced in a study of OX40 agonist ivuxolimab in advanced cancers. The method was immunoSEQ multiplex PCR; TCRdb's version includes in-frame clones alone and lacks a portion of them. The top ten clones hold around 0.71% of a sample with approximately 59,000 clones, roughly 77% of them seen once. The source was CD4+ or CD8+ T cells sorted from blood, collected in a trial of the OX40 agonist ivuxolimab. The receptors originated from an adult with an advanced solid tumor such as melanoma, head and neck, liver or kidney cancer. Each CDR3 is given with its conserved first and last residue. The D gene is left open where the match is weak. Rows may omit the clone size; those that give it use once, few, many or a size class.

J	V	D	size	CDR3	DNA
TRBJ2-1	TRBV2	TRBD2	-	CASSKTSGPYNEQFF	TGTGCCAGCAGTAAGACTAGCGGGCCTTACAATGAGCAGTTCTTC
TRBJ2-1	TRBV9	TRBD1	-	CASSEGAASYNEQFF	TGTGCCAGCAGCGAGGGGGCGGCGTCCTACAATGAGCAGTTCTTC
TRBJ1-3	TRBV19	-	-	CASSMDGTGNTIYF	TGTGCCAGTAGTATGGATGGAACTGGAAACACCATATATTTT
TRBJ1-1	TRBV5-1	TRBD1	-	CASSLTGTGSTEAFF	TGCGCCAGCAGCCTTACCGGGACAGGATCTACTGAAGCTTTCTTT
TRBJ2-5	TRBV10-1	TRBD1	-	CASSDTGVGETQYF	TGCGCCAGCAGCGACACAGGGGTCGGAGAGACCCAGTACTTC
TRBJ2-3	TRBV11-3	-	-	CASSPRDLTDTQYF	TGTGCCAGCAGCCCCCGTGACCTCACAGATACGCAGTATTTT
TRBJ2-7	TRBV5-1	-	-	CASSLDGAYEQYF	TGCGCCAGCAGCTTGGATGGAGCCTACGAGCAGTACTTC
TRBJ2-4	TRBV5-1	TRBD2	-	CASSILAGGHLAKNIQYF	TGCGCCAGCAGCATCTTAGCGGGGGGCCACTTAGCCAAAAACATTCAGTACTTC
TRBJ1-1	TRBV5-4	TRBD1	-	CASSEGQGGTEAFF	TGTGCCAGCAGCGAGGGACAGGGGGGCACTGAAGCTTTCTTT
TRBJ2-5	TRBV29-1	TRBD2	-	CSVSLAGVETQYF	TGCAGCGTTTCCCTAGCGGGGGTAGAGACCCAGTACTTC
TRBJ1-5	TRBV5-6	-	-	CASSLAAQPQHF	TGTGCCAGCAGCTTGGCCGCCCAGCCCCAGCATTTT
TRBJ2-4	TRBV11-1	-	-	CASSLWTGRVDKNIQYF	TGTGCCAGCAGCCTTTGGACAGGGAGGGTAGATAAAAACATTCAGTACTTC
TRBJ2-3	TRBV5-1	-	-	CASGVTDTQYF	TGCGCCAGCGGAGTCACAGATACGCAGTATTTT
TRBJ2-1	TRBV9	TRBD1	-	CASSLSGQAYNEQFF	TGTGCCAGCAGCTTATCGGGACAGGCCTACAATGAGCAGTTCTTC
TRBJ1-1	TRBV5-1	-	-	CASSLTAGPLNTEAFF	TGCGCCAGCAGCTTGACCGCAGGGCCCCTGAACACTGAAGCTTTCTTT
TRBJ1-4	TRBV18	-	-	CASSLREAMELFF	TGTGCCAGCTCTCTTCGGGAGGCGATGGAACTGTTTTTT
TRBJ1-5	TRBV21-1	-	once	CARARGAFEGKSNQSQHF	TGTGCCAGGGCTAGGGGCGCGTTTGAGGGAAAGAGCAATCAGTCCCAGCATTTT
TRBJ2-7	TRBV7-6	-	-	CASSLYGNDEQYF	TGTGCCAGCAGCTTATACGGAAATGACGAGCAGTACTTC
TRBJ1-2	TRBV5-4	-	few	CAVGSWDYGYTF	TGTGCTGTAGGGTCCTGGGACTATGGCTACACCTTC
TRBJ2-3	TRBV7-8	-	-	CASSLDDPEADTQYF	TGTGCCAGCAGCTTAGACGACCCAGAGGCAGATACGCAGTATTTT
TRBJ2-2	TRBV28	TRBD1	few	CASIPVDRGRGNTGELFF	TGTGCCAGCATCCCGGTGGACAGGGGGCGCGGGAACACCGGGGAGCTGTTTTTT
TRBJ2-5	TRBV11-3	TRBD2	-	CASSPRTSGGASETQYF	TGTGCCAGCAGCCCAAGGACTAGCGGGGGGGCATCAGAGACCCAGTACTTC
TRBJ1-6	TRBV6-1	TRBD1	-	CASSEYAGTGGLYNSPLHF	TGTGCCAGCAGTGAGTACGCCGGGACAGGGGGCCTCTATAATTCACCCCTCCACTTT
TRBJ1-6	TRBV18	TRBD1	-	CASSPTGTNSPLHF	TGTGCCAGCTCACCGACAGGGACTAATTCACCCCTCCACTTT
TRBJ2-5	TRBV5-6	-	-	CASSFEFSTQYF	TGTGCCAGCAGCTTTGAGTTTTCGACCCAGTACTTC
TRBJ1-1	TRBV10-1	-	once	CASRAGLLDTEAFF	TGCGCCAGCAGAGCGGGCCTGCTGGACACTGAAGCTTTCTTT
TRBJ2-1	TRBV28	TRBD2	-	CASSLGLAGGNNEQFF	TGTGCCAGCAGTTTGGGGCTAGCGGGGGGAAACAATGAGCAGTTCTTC
TRBJ1-1	TRBV29-1	-	-	CSGIQGSEAFF	TGCAGCGGAATCCAGGGATCCGAAGCTTTCTTT
TRBJ2-7	TRBV2	-	few	CASREASAPYF	TGTGCCAGCAGGGAAGCAAGCGCTCCATACTTC
TRBJ1-6	TRBV11-3	-	-	CASSLLSASYNSPLHF	TGTGCCAGCAGCTTACTCTCTGCCAGCTATAATTCACCCCTCCACTTT
TRBJ1-2	TRBV4-1	-	-	CASSQEPVNGGYTF	TGCGCCAGCAGCCAAGAGCCCGTGAACGGTGGCTACACCTTC
TRBJ1-2	TRBV5-1	TRBD1	medium-sized	CASSFDRGDGYTF	TGCGCCAGCAGCTTCGACAGGGGGGATGGCTACACCTTC
TRBJ1-2	TRBV6-5	TRBD1	-	CASSLQGGYGYTF	TGTGCCAGCAGCTTACAGGGGGGCTATGGCTACACCTTC
TRBJ2-2	TRBV7-9	-	once	CASSLTRGALNTGELFF	TGTGCCAGCAGCTTAACCCGAGGGGCACTAAACACCGGGGAGCTGTTTTTT
TRBJ2-3	TRBV7-2	-	-	CASSPSTDTQYF	TGTGCCAGCAGCCCTAGCACAGATACGCAGTATTTT
TRBJ1-2	TRBV6-1	-	-	CASSFRPGYTF	TGTGCCAGCAGTTTCCGTCCTGGCTACACCTTC
TRBJ1-6	TRBV5-1	TRBD1	-	CASSLGQGITPLHF	TGCGCCAGCAGCTTGGGACAGGGGATTACCCCCCTCCACTTT
TRBJ2-7	TRBV5-1	-	-	CASSLGSSWQYF	TGCGCCAGCAGCTTGGGCAGCTCGTGGCAGTACTTC
TRBJ2-5	TRBV19	-	few	CASSRGSQETQYF	TGTGCCAGTAGTCGAGGGTCCCAAGAGACCCAGTACTTC
TRBJ1-2	TRBV7-9	-	once	CASSLSGGGYTF	TGTGCCAGCAGCCTGAGTGGGGGCGGCTACACCTTC
TRBJ1-2	TRBV7-2	-	-	CASSFGASSYGYTF	TGTGCCAGCAGCTTTGGGGCTTCTTCCTATGGCTACACCTTC
TRBJ2-3	TRBV6-6	-	-	CASTPGTDTQYF	TGTGCCAGTACCCCGGGCACAGATACGCAGTATTTT
TRBJ1-5	TRBV5-5	-	-	CASSLVEGAGPQHF	TGTGCCAGCAGCTTGGTAGAGGGAGCCGGGCCCCAGCATTTT
TRBJ1-6	TRBV11-3	-	-	CASSLPFQNSPLHF	TGTGCCAGCAGCTTACCGTTCCAGAATTCACCCCTCCACTTT
TRBJ2-3	TRBV7-9	TRBD1	-	CASSPGTDTDTQYF	TGTGCCAGCAGCCCGGGGACAGACACAGATACGCAGTATTTT
TRBJ1-1	TRBV2	TRBD1	-	CASSEVGTGATEAFF	TGTGCCAGCAGTGAAGTTGGGACAGGGGCCACTGAAGCTTTCTTT
TRBJ2-3	TRBV4-1	TRBD2	once	CASSHPQGTSGGADTQYF	TGCGCCAGCAGCCATCCCCAGGGGACTAGCGGGGGGGCAGATACGCAGTATTTT